This TCR beta chain was retrieved from a study of blood T cells in healthy people across ages (dated by TCRdb to between 2014 and 2017). As for the study more broadly: Template switching captured roughly one uniquely barcoded TCR beta cDNA molecule per two T cells in model experiments. The study measured age-related changes in TCR beta repertoire diversity using deep sequencing normalized with unique cDNA molecular identifiers. Four age groups were formed from the donors: young (average about 16 years), middle-aged (approximately 40), aged (about 68) and long-lived (less than 85). To avoid experimental bias, donors of different ages were distributed randomly across sequencing lanes. The study analyzed two additional independent replicas of 1 million unique cDNA reads from the same blood draw for two donors, one aged 18 to 29 and one aged 80 or older. Beyond this particular receptor, the publication reports: Conclusive comparison of naive and antigen-experienced compartments was prevented by the profiling of bulk unsorted PBMCs. Estimates of total diversity from one million sequenced T cells were regarded as lower bounds and underestimates. Compared with the aged group, the long-lived group had more naive CD4+ T cells, fewer expanded clones and increased TCR diversity, a pattern suggesting age selection. Donor CMV infection status was unknown, potentially confounding age-related changes in expanded clonotypes. There was a strong correlation between observed TCR beta diversity and the percentage of naive T cells measured by flow cytometry. As age increased, observed TCR beta diversity per million T cells dropped in a roughly linear way, and a significant reduction was already evident by age 40.

The approximately 40 donors, aged about 6 to 95 years, were systemically healthy Caucasian individuals from Russia. Roughly 9.5 milliliters of peripheral blood were drawn from each donor into EDTA-treated Vacutainer tubes. Ficoll-Paque density-gradient centrifugation was used to isolate PBMCs, with at least 7 million obtained per sample. Total RNA was extracted from PBMCs with Trizol reagent, with at least 6 micrograms obtained per sample. For every donor, flow cytometry on a PBMC aliquot measured the percentage of naive CD45RAhigh/CD27high T cells. Library preparation used 5' RACE. The sequencer listed for this sample is Illumina HiSeq 2500. A second PCR of roughly 6 to 12 cycles was run with a J-beta primer mix and a sample-barcoded 5' primer. A template-switch 5' adaptor carrying 12 random nucleotides introduced a unique molecular identifier onto each TCR beta cDNA molecule. Each sample yielded at least 2.5 million CDR3-containing paired-end reads. First-strand cDNA was synthesized from all RNA with the Mint cDNA synthesis kit, primed by a TRBC-specific oligonucleotide. After uracil-DNA glycosylase treatment, a first 18-cycle PCR used universal primers M1SS and BC2_uni_R on all cDNA. The original pipeline was this. Each sample was normalized by randomly selecting 1 million high-quality reads, each carrying a distinct molecular identifier. Instead of being binned into consensus sequences, reads with shared molecular identifiers were discarded. CDR3 identification, clonotype clustering and error correction used MiTCR with a Q25 quality threshold and the strictest error-elimination algorithm. A nonparametric unseen species model using Euler transformation provided a lower-bound estimate of total TCR beta diversity. Using fastp trimming at Q25 and MiXCR clonotype assembly, TCRdb reanalyzed the public sequencing data and kept in-frame beta chains. Identical CDR3 protein sequences are pooled into one entry, listed with their most common genes and DNA. TCRdb, not the authors, supplied the V and J calls. The sample table records about 1.7 million distinct CDR3 sequences; under 30% of these occur just once. Of the sample, 7.7% is held by the ten largest clones.

At least ten counts were recorded for this clonotype. The target of this receptor is not known. The input lacks base qualities; no much larger clone sits a single base away. The germline V end is reduced by 1 base and the J end by 3 bases; junction bases left unmatched: 4. The germline V gene sets CDR1 to SNHLY and CDR2 to FYNNEI. Counted from cysteine to phenylalanine, this CDR3 has 15 amino acids. CDR3 DNA is the only sequence kept; it has 45 bases, read in frame from the first base. The sequence joins TRBV2 to TRBJ2-5, and 8 junction bases match TRBD2. This sequence originates from a woman aged 25-40 years in good health. Material for sequencing was blood. The CDR3 region reads CASSEDSGEEETQYF. The nucleotides are TGTGCCAGCAGTGAAGATAGCGGGGAGGAAGAGACCCAGTACTTC.